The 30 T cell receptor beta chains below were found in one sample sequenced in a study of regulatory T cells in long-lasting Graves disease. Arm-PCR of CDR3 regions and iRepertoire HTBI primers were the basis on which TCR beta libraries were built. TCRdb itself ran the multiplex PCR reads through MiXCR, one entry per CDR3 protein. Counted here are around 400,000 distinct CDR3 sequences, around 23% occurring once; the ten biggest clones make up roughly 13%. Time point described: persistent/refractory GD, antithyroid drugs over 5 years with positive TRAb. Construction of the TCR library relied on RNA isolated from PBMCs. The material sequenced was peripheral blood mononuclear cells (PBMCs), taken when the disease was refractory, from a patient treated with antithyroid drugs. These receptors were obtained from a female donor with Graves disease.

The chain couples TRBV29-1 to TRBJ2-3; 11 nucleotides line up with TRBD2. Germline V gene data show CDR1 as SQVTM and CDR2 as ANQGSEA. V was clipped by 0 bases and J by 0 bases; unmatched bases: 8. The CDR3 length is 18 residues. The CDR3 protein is CSVEDRLAGPYSTDTQYF. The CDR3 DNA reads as TGCAGCGTTGAAGATCGACTAGCGGGGCCCTATAGCACAGATACGCAGTATTTT.

CDR3 DNA sequence: TGCAGTGCAGCTAGCGGGGGGCACAATGAGCAGTTCTTC. This codes for CSAASGGHNEQFF. V gene TRBV20-1 combines with J gene TRBJ2-1, with TRBD2 identical over 11 bases. The CDR3 covers 13 residues. Per germline, CDR1 DFQATT and CDR2 SNEGSKA (reference sequence). Losses at the gene ends were 6 bases for V and 5 bases for J; bases not matched to a gene: 3.

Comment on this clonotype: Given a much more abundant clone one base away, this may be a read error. The CDR3 region has the DNA TGCAGTGCGGGAAGGACTAGCTGGAAAGAGACCCAGTACTTC. This encodes CSAGRTSWKETQYF. This chain uses TRBV20-1 with TRBJ2-5; TRBD2 matches at 8 bases. CDR3 length: 14 residues. Germline assignment: CDR1 DFQATT and CDR2 SNEGSKA (reference sequence). Trimming cost V 6 bases and J 3 bases; bases outside gene matches: 9.

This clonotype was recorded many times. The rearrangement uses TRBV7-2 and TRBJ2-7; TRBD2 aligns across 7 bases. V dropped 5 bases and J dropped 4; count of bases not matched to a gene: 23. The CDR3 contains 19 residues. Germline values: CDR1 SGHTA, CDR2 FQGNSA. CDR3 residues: CASSTSVGVLAPEVYEQYF. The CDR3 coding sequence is TGTGCCAGCAGCACCTCCGTGGGCGTACTAGCGCCAGAGGTTTACGAGCAGTACTTC.

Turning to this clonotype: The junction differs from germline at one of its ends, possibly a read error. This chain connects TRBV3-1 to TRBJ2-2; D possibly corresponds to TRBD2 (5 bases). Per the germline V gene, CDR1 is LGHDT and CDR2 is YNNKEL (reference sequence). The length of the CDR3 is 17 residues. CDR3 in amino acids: CAGSQGPRRVNTGELFF. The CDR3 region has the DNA TGTGCCGGCAGCCAAGGGCCCCGGCGGGTGAACACCGGGGAGCTGTTTTTT.

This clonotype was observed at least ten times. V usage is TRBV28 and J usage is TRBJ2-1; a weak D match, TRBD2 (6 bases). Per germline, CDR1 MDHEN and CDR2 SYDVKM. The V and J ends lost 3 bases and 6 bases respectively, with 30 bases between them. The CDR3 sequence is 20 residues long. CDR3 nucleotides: TGTGCCAGCAGTTTCCCCCTTCGGAGTTACGCGGGATCATTGACCAATGAGCAGTTCTTC. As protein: CASSFPLRSYAGSLTNEQFF.

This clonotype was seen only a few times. CDR3 sequence: CASSSEAFF. DNA of the CDR3: TGTGCCAGCAGCTCAGAAGCTTTCTTT. The chain uses TRBV7-9 and TRBJ1-1; D uncertain. The germline CDR1 and CDR2 sequences are SEHNR and FQNEAQ (reference sequence). Trimming removed 4 bases from V and 8 bases from J, with 2 bases in between. The CDR3 runs to 9 residues.

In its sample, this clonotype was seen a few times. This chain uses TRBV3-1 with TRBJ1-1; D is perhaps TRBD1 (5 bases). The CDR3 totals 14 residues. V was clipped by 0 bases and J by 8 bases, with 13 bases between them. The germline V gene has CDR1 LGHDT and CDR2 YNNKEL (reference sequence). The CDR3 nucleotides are TGTGCCAGCAGCCAAGATCTTGAGGGGCCAGAAGCTTTCTTT. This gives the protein CASSQDLEGPEAFF.

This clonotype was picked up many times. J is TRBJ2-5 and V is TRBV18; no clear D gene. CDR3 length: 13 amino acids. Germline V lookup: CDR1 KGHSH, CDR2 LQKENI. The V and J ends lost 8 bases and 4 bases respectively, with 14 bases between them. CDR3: CASSPPGSETQYF. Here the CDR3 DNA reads TGTGCCAGCAGTCCCCCGGGCTCAGAGACCCAGTACTTC.

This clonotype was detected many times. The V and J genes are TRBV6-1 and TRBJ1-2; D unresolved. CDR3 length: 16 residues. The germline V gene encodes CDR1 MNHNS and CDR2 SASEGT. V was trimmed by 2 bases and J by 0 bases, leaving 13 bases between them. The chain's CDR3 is CASSENPPISNYGYTF. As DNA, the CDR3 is TGTGCCAGCAGTGAAAACCCTCCCATCTCTAACTATGGCTACACCTTC.

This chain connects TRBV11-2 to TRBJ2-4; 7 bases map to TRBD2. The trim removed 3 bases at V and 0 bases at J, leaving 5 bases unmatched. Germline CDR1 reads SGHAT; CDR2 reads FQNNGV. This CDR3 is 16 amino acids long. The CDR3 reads CASSFDRGEAKNIQYF. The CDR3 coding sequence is TGTGCCAGCAGCTTTGACCGGGGGGAAGCCAAAAACATTCAGTACTTC.

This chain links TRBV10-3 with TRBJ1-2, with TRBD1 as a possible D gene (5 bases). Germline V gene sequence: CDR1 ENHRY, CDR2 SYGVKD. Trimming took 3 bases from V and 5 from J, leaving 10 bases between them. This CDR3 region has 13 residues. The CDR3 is CAISDWTLYGYTF. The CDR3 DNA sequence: TGTGCCATCAGTGACTGGACACTTTATGGCTACACCTTC.

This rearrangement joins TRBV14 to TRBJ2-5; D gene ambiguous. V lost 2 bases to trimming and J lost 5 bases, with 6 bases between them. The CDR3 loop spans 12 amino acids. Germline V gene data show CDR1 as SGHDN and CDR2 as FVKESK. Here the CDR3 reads CASSQLWETQYF. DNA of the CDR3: TGTGCCAGCAGCCAACTTTGGGAGACCCAGTACTTC.

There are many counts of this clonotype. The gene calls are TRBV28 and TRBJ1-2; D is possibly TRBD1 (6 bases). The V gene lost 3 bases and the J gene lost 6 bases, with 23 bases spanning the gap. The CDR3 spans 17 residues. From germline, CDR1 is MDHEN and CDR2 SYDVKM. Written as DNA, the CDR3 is TGTGCCAGCAGTTTGTACCCAAACACAGGGTGGAGGAATGGCTACACCTTC. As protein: CASSLYPNTGWRNGYTF.

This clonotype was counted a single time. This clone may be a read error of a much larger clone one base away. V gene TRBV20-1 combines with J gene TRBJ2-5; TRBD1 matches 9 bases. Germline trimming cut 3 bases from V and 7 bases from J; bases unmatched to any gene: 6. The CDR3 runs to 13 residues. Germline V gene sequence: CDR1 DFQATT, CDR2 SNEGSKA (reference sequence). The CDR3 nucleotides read TGCAGTGCTAGCTGGGACAGGGAGGGGACCCAGTACTTC. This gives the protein CSASWDREGTQYF.

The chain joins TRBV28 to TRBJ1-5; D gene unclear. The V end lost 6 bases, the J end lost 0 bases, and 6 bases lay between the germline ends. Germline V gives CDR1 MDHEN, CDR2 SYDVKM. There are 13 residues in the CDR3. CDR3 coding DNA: TGTGCCAGCAGCCCCCATAGCAATCAGCCCCAGCATTTT. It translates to CASSPHSNQPQHF.

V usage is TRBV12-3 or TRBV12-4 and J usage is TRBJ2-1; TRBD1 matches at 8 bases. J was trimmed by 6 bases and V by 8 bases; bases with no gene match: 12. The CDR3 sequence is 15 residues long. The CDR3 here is CASSAQQGASNEQFF. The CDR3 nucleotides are TGTGCCAGCTCGGCTCAGCAGGGGGCCAGCAATGAGCAGTTCTTC.

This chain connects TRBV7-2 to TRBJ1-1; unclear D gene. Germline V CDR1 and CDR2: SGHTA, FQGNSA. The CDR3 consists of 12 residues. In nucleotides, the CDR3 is TGTGCTCTGGGAAGGTCGAACACTGAAGCTTTCTTT. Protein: CALGRSNTEAFF.

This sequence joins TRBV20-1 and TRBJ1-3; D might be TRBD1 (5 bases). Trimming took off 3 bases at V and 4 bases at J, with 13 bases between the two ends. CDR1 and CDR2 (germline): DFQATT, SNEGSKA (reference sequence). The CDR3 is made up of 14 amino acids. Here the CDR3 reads CSASSMGPGNTIYF. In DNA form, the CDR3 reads TGCAGTGCTAGTAGTATGGGGCCGGGAAACACCATATATTTT.

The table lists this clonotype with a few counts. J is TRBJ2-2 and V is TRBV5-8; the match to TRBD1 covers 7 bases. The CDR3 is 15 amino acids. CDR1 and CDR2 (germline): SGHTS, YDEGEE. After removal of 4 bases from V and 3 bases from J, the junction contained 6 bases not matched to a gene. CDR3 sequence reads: CASSPRQGYTGELFF. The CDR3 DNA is TGTGCCAGCAGCCCCCGACAGGGATACACCGGGGAGCTGTTTTTT.

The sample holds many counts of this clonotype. DNA of the CDR3: TGTGCCATCAGTGAGGATGGGAGTTGGGGAGAGACCCAGTACTTC. This codes for CAISEDGSWGETQYF. The rearrangement uses TRBV10-3 and TRBJ2-5, with D maybe TRBD2 (5 bases). V was shortened by 2 bases and J by 4 bases, with 14 bases between the two germline ends. Germline values: CDR1 ENHRY, CDR2 SYGVKD. CDR3 length: 15 residues.

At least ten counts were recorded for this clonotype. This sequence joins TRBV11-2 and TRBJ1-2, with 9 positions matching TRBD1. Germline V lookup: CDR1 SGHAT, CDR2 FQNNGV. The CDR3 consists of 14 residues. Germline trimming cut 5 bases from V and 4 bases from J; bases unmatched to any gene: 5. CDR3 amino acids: CASSQTGGSYGYTF. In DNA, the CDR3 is TGTGCCAGCAGCCAAACAGGGGGCAGCTATGGCTACACCTTC.

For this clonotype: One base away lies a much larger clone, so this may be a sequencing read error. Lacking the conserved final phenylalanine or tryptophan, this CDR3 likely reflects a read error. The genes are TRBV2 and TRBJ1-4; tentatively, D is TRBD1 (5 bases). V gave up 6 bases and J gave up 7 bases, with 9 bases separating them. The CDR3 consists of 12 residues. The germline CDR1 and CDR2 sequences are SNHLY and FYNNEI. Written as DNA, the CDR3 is TGTGCCAGCAGACAGGCTTCTGAAAAACTGTTTTTA. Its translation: CASRQASEKLFL.

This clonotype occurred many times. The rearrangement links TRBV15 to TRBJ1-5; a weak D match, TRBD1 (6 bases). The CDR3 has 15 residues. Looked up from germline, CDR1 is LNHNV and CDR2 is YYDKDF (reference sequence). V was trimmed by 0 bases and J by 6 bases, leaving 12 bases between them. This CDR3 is CATSREKGVVQPQHF. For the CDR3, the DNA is TGTGCCACCAGCAGAGAAAAGGGGGTGGTTCAGCCCCAGCATTTT.

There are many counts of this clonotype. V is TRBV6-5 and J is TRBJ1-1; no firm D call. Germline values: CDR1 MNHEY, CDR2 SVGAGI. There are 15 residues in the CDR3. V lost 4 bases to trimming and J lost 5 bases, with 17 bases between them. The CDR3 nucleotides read TGTGCCAGCAGTTTAATCCCCCCGACCCTGACTGAAGCTTTCTTT. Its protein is CASSLIPPTLTEAFF.

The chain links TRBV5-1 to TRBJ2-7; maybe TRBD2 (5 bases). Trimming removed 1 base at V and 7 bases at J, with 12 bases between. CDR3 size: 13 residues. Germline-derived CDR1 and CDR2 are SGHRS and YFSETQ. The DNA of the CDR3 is TGCGCCAGCAGCTTGCCCCGGGATAGGGAGCAGTACTTC. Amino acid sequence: CASSLPRDREQYF.

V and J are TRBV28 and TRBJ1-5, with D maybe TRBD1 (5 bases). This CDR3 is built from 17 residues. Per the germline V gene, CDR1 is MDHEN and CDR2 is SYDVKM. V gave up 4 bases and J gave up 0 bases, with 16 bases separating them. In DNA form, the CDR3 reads TGTGCCAGCAGTTCCCCCGACGGGGGGGATAGCAATCAGCCCCAGCATTTT. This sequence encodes CASSSPDGGDSNQPQHF.

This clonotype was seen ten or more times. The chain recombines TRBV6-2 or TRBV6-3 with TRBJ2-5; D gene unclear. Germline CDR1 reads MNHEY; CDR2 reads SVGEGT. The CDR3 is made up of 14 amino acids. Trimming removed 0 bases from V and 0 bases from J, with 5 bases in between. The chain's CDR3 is CASSYSYYQETQYF. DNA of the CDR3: TGTGCCAGCAGTTACTCGTACTACCAAGAGACCCAGTACTTC.

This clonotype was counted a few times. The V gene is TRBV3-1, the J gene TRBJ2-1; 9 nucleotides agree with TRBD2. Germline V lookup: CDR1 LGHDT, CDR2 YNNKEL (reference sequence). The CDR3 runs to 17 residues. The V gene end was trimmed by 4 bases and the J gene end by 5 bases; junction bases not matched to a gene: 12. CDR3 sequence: CASSRPGTSPWDNEQFF. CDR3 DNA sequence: TGTGCCAGCAGCCGTCCCGGGACTAGCCCCTGGGACAATGAGCAGTTCTTC.

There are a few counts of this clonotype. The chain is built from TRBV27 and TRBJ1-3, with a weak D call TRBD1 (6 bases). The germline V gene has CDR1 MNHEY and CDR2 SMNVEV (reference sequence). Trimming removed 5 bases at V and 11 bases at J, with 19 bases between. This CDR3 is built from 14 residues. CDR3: CASSPGQKAQPIYF. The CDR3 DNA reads TGTGCCAGCAGTCCGGGACAAAAGGCCCAACCCATATATTTT.